Sequencing of this TCR beta chain was carried out in a study of cytotoxic CD8 clonotypes in ibrutinib-treated CLL. Study background: The patient breakdown showed about ten relapsed/refractory and around 16 treatment-naive cases, with fewer than 18 IGHV unmutated.

Measured with immunoSEQ multiplex PCR; TCRdb has only the in-frame clones, and not every one. The sample lists about 160,000 clones, roughly four fifths occurring once. Study-level results: Clonality (at baseline) was higher than in age-matched healthy donors and tracked circulating CD8+ T-cell counts. Public clonotypes, an uncommon group, contracted or remained stable on treatment. Rising at ibrutinib response, clonality subsequently fell back toward baseline at progression.

V gave up 6 bases and J gave up 10 bases, with 19 bases separating them. CDR1 and CDR2 from the germline V gene are MNHEY and SMNVEV (reference sequence). The CDR3 runs to 15 residues. Concerning this clone: Its cognate antigen is unknown.

The source is a human donor with chronic lymphocytic leukemia. The chain combines TRBV27 with TRBJ1-6, with D possibly matching TRBD1 (6 bases). Sequenced here: PBMCs, sampled after 12 months of ibrutinib treatment. This chain's CDR3 is CASSQFGQGRSPLHF. The CDR3 DNA reads as TGTGCCAGCAGCCAATTTGGCCAGGGGAGATCACCCCTCCACTTT.